The rows below give T cell receptor beta chains drawn from one sample of a study of blood T cells in healthy people across ages. TCRdb used MiXCR to reprocess the 5' RACE reads, holding one entry per CDR3 protein. The repertoire holds fewer than 950,000 distinct CDR3 sequences, with around 36% as singletons. The sequenced sample was blood. These receptors originate from a man aged 18 to 29 in good health. The CDR3 runs from the conserved cysteine through the conserved F or W. D genes are given only for firm matches. Clone size is not always given. Where it is, it says once, few, many or a class for expanded clones.

NA	NA	TRBV6-6	TRBJ2-2	CANSQLSTGELFF	TGTGCCAACAGTCAACTGAGCACCGGGGAGCTGTTTTTT
TRBD1	NA	TRBV4-3	TRBJ1-1	CASSRTIAGTGLRNTEAFF	TGCGCCAGCAGCCGCACAATCGCCGGGACAGGGTTGAGGAACACTGAAGCTTTCTTT
TRBD2	few	TRBV7-2	TRBJ2-1	CASSLSLASGGAHEQFF	TGTGCCAGCAGCTTATCTCTAGCTAGCGGGGGGGCCCATGAGCAGTTCTTC
NA	few	TRBV7-9	TRBJ1-2	CASSLHDTPKGYTF	TGTGCCAGCAGCTTGCACGATACCCCGAAAGGCTACACCTTC
TRBD1	NA	TRBV6-1	TRBJ2-1	CASRGQGRPYNEQFF	TGTGCCAGCAGGGGACAGGGGAGACCCTACAATGAGCAGTTCTTC
TRBD1	NA	TRBV20-1	TRBJ1-2	CSARDETGGGDYGYTF	TGCAGTGCTAGAGATGAAACAGGGGGCGGAGACTATGGCTACACCTTC
TRBD1	NA	TRBV3-1	TRBJ2-1	CASSHRDRATNEQFF	TGTGCCAGCAGCCACCGGGACAGGGCCACCAATGAGCAGTTCTTC
TRBD2	NA	TRBV20-1	TRBJ2-1	CSAILSRRLAGIHSYNEQFF	TGCAGTGCTATCCTCTCCCGGCGGCTAGCGGGGATTCACTCCTACAATGAGCAGTTCTTC
NA	NA	TRBV10-3	TRBJ2-5	CAISEYSSVSYNEQYF	TGTGCCATCAGTGAGTATTCGTCAGTCAGCTACAATGAGCAGTACTTC
NA	NA	TRBV30	TRBJ1-1	CACKLGMNTEAFF	TGTGCCTGCAAATTGGGCATGAACACTGAAGCTTTCTTT
TRBD1	NA	TRBV5-5	TRBJ1-5	CASSTRTGGDQPQHF	TGTGCCAGCAGCACCCGGACAGGGGGGGATCAGCCCCAGCATTTT
NA	NA	TRBV11-2	TRBJ2-7	CASSPPGVHEQYF	TGTGCCAGCAGCCCCCCAGGGGTCCACGAGCAGTACTTC
TRBD1	many	TRBV20-1	TRBJ2-6	CSAHMTGQGIWANVLTF	TGCAGTGCTCATATGACGGGACAGGGTATCTGGGCCAACGTCCTGACTTTC
NA	many	TRBV7-2	TRBJ2-4	CASSRQGGGGKNIQYF	TGTGCCAGCAGCCGACAAGGGGGGGGTGGCAAAAACATTCAGTACTTC
TRBD1	few	TRBV12-3/TRBV12-4	TRBJ1-2	CASNADRSDYGYTF	TGTGCCAGCAACGCGGACAGGTCTGACTATGGCTACACCTTC
NA	few	TRBV7-9	TRBJ2-5	CASSLGQAGRETQYF	TGTGCCAGCAGCTTAGGCCAGGCAGGGAGAGAGACCCAGTACTTC
NA	many	TRBV12-3/TRBV12-4	TRBJ2-5	CASSFSSLAGETQYF	TGTGCCAGCAGTTTTTCATCACTAGCTGGGGAGACCCAGTACTTC
TRBD1	NA	TRBV12-3/TRBV12-4	TRBJ1-1	CASSERQGEAFF	TGTGCCAGCAGTGAACGACAGGGAGAAGCTTTCTTT
TRBD1	NA	TRBV5-1	TRBJ1-1	CASSWSETGVPTEAFF	TGCGCCAGCAGCTGGTCCGAGACAGGGGTTCCCACTGAAGCTTTCTTT
NA	NA	TRBV12-5	TRBJ2-5	CASGLGHNEQYF	TGTGCTAGTGGTTTGGGCCACAATGAGCAGTACTTC
NA	NA	TRBV10-3	TRBJ1-3	CAIAARENSGNTIYF	TGTGCCATCGCAGCCAGGGAAAACTCTGGAAACACCATATATTTT
NA	NA	TRBV24-1	TRBJ2-7	CATRTATTSSYNEQYF	TGTGCCACCAGGACAGCTACTACCAGCTCCTACAATGAGCAGTACTTC
NA	NA	TRBV7-9	TRBJ2-7	CASSLAQGTYEQYF	TGTGCCAGCAGCTTAGCACAGGGAACCTACGAGCAGTACTTC
NA	few	TRBV2	TRBJ1-1	CASSHITEKNTEAFF	TGTGCCAGCAGTCACATTACAGAGAAAAACACTGAAGCTTTCTTT
TRBD1	NA	TRBV7-3	TRBJ1-1	CASSADRETEAFF	TGTGCCAGCAGCGCGGACAGGGAGACTGAAGCTTTCTTT
NA	many	TRBV24-1	TRBJ2-5	CATSDSVPQETQYF	TGTGCCACCAGTGACTCGGTCCCCCAAGAGACCCAGTACTTC
TRBD1	NA	TRBV12-3/TRBV12-4	TRBJ1-6	CASSPDRAGNSPLHF	TGTGCCAGCAGCCCAGACAGGGCGGGCAATTCACCCCTCCACTTT
TRBD1	NA	TRBV6-6	TRBJ1-3	CASSLGGQHSGNTIYF	TGTGCCAGCAGTTTAGGGGGACAGCACTCTGGAAACACCATATATTTT
NA	few	TRBV5-1	TRBJ2-2	CASSLQGSDTGELFF	TGCGCCAGCAGCCTCCAGGGATCCGACACCGGGGAGCTGTTTTTT
NA	NA	TRBV14	TRBJ1-6	CASSPGYYNSPLHF	TGTGCCAGCAGCCCCGGATACTATAATTCACCCCTCCACTTT
NA	few	TRBV5-5	TRBJ2-3	CASLRGSSPTDTQYF	TGTGCCAGCCTCCGGGGCTCCTCGCCGACAGATACGCAGTATTTT
NA	NA	TRBV7-2	TRBJ2-1	CASSVGLVGNEQFF	TGTGCCAGCAGCGTAGGGTTAGTGGGCAATGAGCAGTTCTTC
NA	NA	TRBV12-5	TRBJ2-3	CASGLYSDPQYF	TGTGCTAGTGGTTTGTATTCAGATCCGCAGTATTTT
NA	few	TRBV27	TRBJ1-4	CASSKKTAQNEKLFF	TGTGCCAGCAGCAAGAAGACAGCTCAAAATGAAAAACTGTTTTTT
TRBD2	few	TRBV27	TRBJ2-1	CASSLVASGVNEQFF	TGTGCCAGCAGTTTGGTCGCTAGCGGGGTCAATGAGCAGTTCTTC
NA	NA	TRBV20-1	TRBJ2-7	CSAGAADSYEQYF	TGCAGTGCGGGGGCAGCGGACTCCTACGAGCAGTACTTC
NA	NA	TRBV20-1	TRBJ1-6	CSARDMNNSPLHF	TGCAGTGCTAGGGACATGAATAATTCACCCCTCCACTTT
NA	few	TRBV25-1	TRBJ1-4	CASSESYISTNEKLFF	TGTGCCAGCAGTGAATCGTACATCTCAACTAATGAAAAACTGTTTTTT
NA	few	TRBV12-3/TRBV12-4	TRBJ1-6	CASTMGGRRPYSPPLHF	TGTGCCAGCACCATGGGGGGCCGGAGACCCTACTCGCCACCCCTCCACTTT
TRBD2	NA	TRBV12-3/TRBV12-4	TRBJ2-5	CASSERGLQETQYF	TGTGCCAGCAGCGAGCGGGGGCTTCAAGAGACCCAGTACTTC
TRBD1	NA	TRBV24-1	TRBJ2-5	CATSDPRTGKETQYF	TGTGCCACCAGTGATCCACGGACAGGGAAAGAGACCCAGTACTTC
NA	NA	TRBV12-3/TRBV12-4	TRBJ1-2	CASSPGGRKEPSNYGYTF	TGTGCCAGCAGCCCCGGGGGCAGAAAAGAACCTTCTAACTATGGCTACACCTTC
NA	NA	TRBV14	TRBJ1-1	CASSQVRGTEAFF	TGTGCCAGCAGCCAAGTGCGAGGCACTGAAGCTTTCTTT